Each of the 16 T cell receptor beta chains below was sequenced from the same sample in a study of liver allograft versus peripheral blood T cells. The overall study: Comparing T cell receptor repertoires in transplanted livers with those in recipients' peripheral blood was part of the design.

TCRdb reanalysed the reads using MiXCR and keeps one entry per CDR3 protein. The sample lists approximately 6,800 distinct CDR3 sequences; 15% to 20% were seen once. These receptors all stem from a human patient who had a liver transplant. Some T cells may have originated in the graft donor.

This clonotype is classed as medium-sized (0.01 to 0.1%). This rearrangement joins TRBV19 to TRBJ2-2; tentatively, D is TRBD1 (6 bases). The CDR3 covers 15 residues. Germline V CDR1 and CDR2: LNHDA, SQIVND (reference sequence). Between the trimmed V and J ends, which lost 4 bases and 0 bases, there was a span of 9 bases. This CDR3 reads CASSTGASNTGELFF. The CDR3 DNA is TGTGCCAGTAGTACAGGGGCCTCGAACACCGGGGAGCTGTTTTTT.

The V gene is TRBV28, the J gene TRBJ1-5, with a weak D call TRBD1 (5 bases). The CDR3 is 14 amino acids. Germline values: CDR1 MDHEN, CDR2 SYDVKM. Trimming removed 7 bases from V and 4 bases from J, with 14 bases in between. CDR3 residues: CASNRRQNNQPQHF. The CDR3 DNA reads TGTGCCAGCAACCGCCGACAGAATAATCAGCCCCAGCATTTT.

Worth noting for this clonotype: One base away lies a much larger clone, so this may be a sequencing read error. V and J are TRBV6-6 and TRBJ2-1, with TRBD2 matching 13 bases. CDR1 and CDR2 (germline): MNHNY, SVGAGI (reference sequence). The V segment lost 6 bases and the J segment 15 bases; nucleotides outside the gene matches: 8. This CDR3 spans 13 amino acids. The DNA for the CDR3 is TGTGCCAGCAGCGACGGGACTAGCGGGATCCGGTTCTTC. This sequence encodes CASSDGTSGIRFF.

This clonotype is judged medium-sized. This chain's CDR3 is CASSSPLGKLFF. In DNA, the CDR3 is TGTGCCAGCAGTAGTCCTCTGGGAAAACTGTTTTTT. The genes are TRBV27 and TRBJ1-4; no reliable D call. V was cut by 5 bases and J by 10 bases, with 11 bases left in between. Germline CDR1 is MNHEY and CDR2 is SMNVEV (reference sequence). CDR3 length: 12 residues.

Sample share makes this clonotype medium-sized. The rearrangement uses TRBV5-4 and TRBJ2-3; D call uncertain. In germline, CDR1 is SGHNT, CDR2 YYREEE (reference sequence). CDR3 length: 13 amino acids. V dropped 4 bases and J dropped 6 bases, with 12 bases sitting between them. Here the CDR3 DNA reads TGTGCCAGCAGCCGAGCAAACGCCGATACGCAGTATTTT. Its translation: CASSRANADTQYF.

This clonotype is medium-sized. The gene calls are TRBV18 and TRBJ1-5, with D possibly being TRBD1 (5 bases). Germline CDR1 and CDR2: KGHSH and LQKENI. The length of the CDR3 is 16 residues. V lost 1 base to trimming and J lost 1 base, with 11 bases between them. The CDR3 loop is CASSPLAGTSNQPQHF. The CDR3 nucleotides read TGTGCCAGCTCACCACTGGCCGGGACGAGCAATCAGCCCCAGCATTTT.

The rearrangement uses TRBV20-1 and TRBJ2-7, with D tentatively TRBD1 (6 bases). V lost 0 bases and J 0 bases, leaving 24 bases between the germline ends. The CDR3 is 19 residues long. Germline values: CDR1 DFQATT, CDR2 SNEGSKA (reference sequence). The DNA of the CDR3 is TGCAGTGCTAGAGATCAGCAAGGACGGACAGTTACTTACTCCTACGAGCAGTACTTC. Its translation: CSARDQQGRTVTYSYEQYF.

This clonotype was counted only a few times. The chain is built from TRBV9 and TRBJ1-2; no firm D call. The CDR3 loop spans 11 amino acids. V was shortened by 0 bases and J by 8 bases, with 5 bases between the two germline ends. In germline, CDR1 is SGDLS, CDR2 YYNGEE. The CDR3 bases are TGTGCCAGCAGCGTAGGTTCGGGCTACACCTTC. This sequence encodes CASSVGSGYTF.

This clonotype counts as medium-sized. V and J are TRBV29-1 and TRBJ2-1; 8 nucleotides align to TRBD2. Germline CDR1 and CDR2: SQVTM and ANQGSEA. This CDR3 has 17 residues. Trimming at V came to 1 base and at J to 9 bases, leaving 17 bases not matched to a gene. The CDR3 DNA reads TGCAGCGTTGAAGGACTGGGACGGCTAGCGGGTTCTCGTGAGCAGTTCTTC. This gives the protein CSVEGLGRLAGSREQFF.

This clonotype has only a few counts. This chain links TRBV20-1 with TRBJ1-5; unclear D gene. The CDR3 covers 16 residues. Germline V lookup: CDR1 DFQATT, CDR2 SNEGSKA (reference sequence). The V end was cut by 0 bases, the J end by 2 bases, with 14 bases between. CDR3 region: CSARDEGIVGNQPQHF. DNA for the CDR3: TGCAGTGCTAGAGATGAAGGGATTGTGGGCAATCAGCCCCAGCATTTT.

The gene calls are TRBV24-1 and TRBJ2-3; possible D gene TRBD2, 7 bases. The V gene's germline CDR1 is KGHDR and CDR2 SFDVKD. This CDR3 comprises 17 residues. V lost 4 bases and J lost 5, with 21 bases in between. In DNA form, the CDR3 reads TGTGCCACCAGTGAGACTCCTAGGGGGGGCCGGGAAGATACGCAGTATTTT. Protein: CATSETPRGGREDTQYF.

This clonotype was found a few times. V and J are TRBV20-1 and TRBJ1-2; 7 positions agree with TRBD1. The CDR3 runs to 15 residues. The germline CDR1 and CDR2 sequences are DFQATT and SNEGSKA (reference sequence). Germline trimming cut 3 bases from V and 0 bases from J; bases unmatched to any gene: 7. CDR3 protein: CSASLRQGPNYGYTF. CDR3 coding DNA: TGCAGTGCTAGCCTTCGACAGGGACCTAACTATGGCTACACCTTC.

By proportion, this clonotype is medium-sized. The chain has TRBV6-6 and TRBJ2-7; 9 nucleotides align to TRBD2. Germline V gene lookup returns CDR1 MNHNY and CDR2 SVGAGI (reference sequence). V lost 0 bases to trimming and J lost 4 bases; unmatched junction nucleotides: 4. The CDR3 loop spans 15 amino acids. The DNA of the CDR3 is TGTGCCAGCAGTTACTCGCCTAGCGGGGTTTACGAGCAGTACTTC. Protein: CASSYSPSGVYEQYF.

The chain links TRBV30 to TRBJ2-7; 8 bases line up with TRBD1. Germline CDR1 and CDR2: GTSNPN and SVGIG (reference sequence). This CDR3 has 14 amino acids. The ends lost 4 bases at V and 4 bases at J; junction bases unmatched: 9. The CDR3 spells CAWKGGRGQYEQYF. Written as DNA, the CDR3 is TGTGCCTGGAAAGGAGGCAGGGGGCAATACGAGCAGTACTTC.

By proportion, this clonotype is medium-sized. V is TRBV6-1 and J is TRBJ1-5; D is uncertain. V was clipped by 1 base and J by 3 bases, with 10 bases between them. The CDR3 totals 15 residues. Germline loops: CDR1 MNHNS, CDR2 SASEGT. The CDR3 nucleotides are TGTGCCAGCAGTGAAGTGTTTGGTTTCAATCAGCCCCAGCATTTT. It specifies CASSEVFGFNQPQHF.

This clonotype is medium-sized. This chain joins TRBV6-2 or TRBV6-3 and TRBJ1-5, with 10 positions matching TRBD1. There are 16 residues in the CDR3. Germline V lookup: CDR1 MNHEY, CDR2 SVGEGT. V lost 5 bases and J lost 4; bases outside the gene matches: 8. The CDR3, as DNA: TGTGCCAGCAGTCGTGCCCCGGGACAGGGGAATCAGCCCCAGCATTTT. As protein: CASSRAPGQGNQPQHF.